The rows below give T cell receptor beta chains drawn from one sample of a study of human versus mouse CDR3 diversity and MHC coevolution. Assay used: immunoSEQ multiplex PCR; TCRdb lists only in-frame clones, some missing. Altogether tens of thousands of clones are present, roughly 94% being singletons, with the ten largest covering approximately 20%. The specimen was naive CD4+ T cells from blood. The receptors stem from a person between 55 and 69 years old in good health. The CDR3 runs from the conserved cysteine through the conserved F or W. The order of the fields is clone size, D gene, V gene, J gene, CDR3 protein, CDR3 DNA. A D gene is named only where the DNA matches it firmly. Size values are once, few and many counts, or a class for expanded clones, and some rows have none.

clone size: NA; D gene: TRBD2; V gene: TRBV7-3; J gene: TRBJ2-2; CDR3 protein: CASSLALGLAGGPGNTGELFF; CDR3 DNA: TGTGCCAGCAGCTTAGCCCTGGGACTAGCGGGAGGGCCGGGGAACACCGGGGAGCTGTTTTTT
clone size: NA; D gene: NA; V gene: TRBV28; J gene: TRBJ1-3; CDR3 protein: CASSGAGASGNTIYF; CDR3 DNA: TGTGCCAGCAGCGGGGCGGGGGCGTCTGGAAACACCATATATTTT
clone size: few; D gene: TRBD1; V gene: TRBV5-1; J gene: TRBJ2-7; CDR3 protein: CASSFSRTGGSEQYF; CDR3 DNA: TGCGCCAGCAGCTTCAGTCGGACAGGGGGCAGCGAGCAGTACTTC
clone size: NA; D gene: NA; V gene: TRBV19; J gene: TRBJ1-5; CDR3 protein: CASSINGRGSNQPQHF; CDR3 DNA: TGTGCCAGTAGTATCAACGGACGGGGGAGCAATCAGCCCCAGCATTTT
clone size: once; D gene: NA; V gene: TRBV7-9; J gene: TRBJ2-7; CDR3 protein: CASSTHLGTPGDEQYF; CDR3 DNA: TGTGCCAGCAGCACCCACTTAGGTACTCCGGGGGACGAGCAGTACTTC
clone size: NA; D gene: NA; V gene: TRBV7-2; J gene: TRBJ2-7; CDR3 protein: CASSLKGYEQYF; CDR3 DNA: TGTGCCAGCAGCTTAAAGGGGTACGAGCAGTACTTC
clone size: NA; D gene: TRBD2; V gene: TRBV10-3; J gene: TRBJ2-3; CDR3 protein: CAISEGLSGSIDTQYF; CDR3 DNA: TGTGCCATCAGTGAGGGGCTTAGCGGGAGTATAGATACGCAGTATTTT
clone size: NA; D gene: TRBD1; V gene: TRBV6-1; J gene: TRBJ1-1; CDR3 protein: CASRETGRGEAFF; CDR3 DNA: TGTGCCAGCAGGGAGACAGGGCGCGGCGAAGCTTTCTTT
clone size: NA; D gene: NA; V gene: TRBV11-2; J gene: TRBJ1-2; CDR3 protein: CASSLSHGNYGYTF; CDR3 DNA: TGTGCCAGCAGCTTATCCCACGGTAACTATGGCTACACCTTC
clone size: few; D gene: NA; V gene: TRBV5-4; J gene: TRBJ1-3; CDR3 protein: CASSLGIRDTIYF; CDR3 DNA: TGTGCCAGCAGCTTGGGGATACGGGACACCATATATTTT
clone size: NA; D gene: TRBD1; V gene: TRBV6-4; J gene: TRBJ1-2; CDR3 protein: CASSMTGNYGYTF; CDR3 DNA: TGTGCCAGCAGCATGACAGGGAACTATGGCTACACCTTC
clone size: NA; D gene: TRBD1; V gene: TRBV5-4; J gene: TRBJ1-3; CDR3 protein: CASSISQGAKGNTIYF; CDR3 DNA: TGTGCCAGCAGCATATCGCAGGGGGCGAAAGGAAACACCATATATTTT
clone size: NA; D gene: TRBD2; V gene: TRBV5-1; J gene: TRBJ2-7; CDR3 protein: CASSGSGGSYEQYF; CDR3 DNA: TGCGCCAGCAGCGGGAGCGGGGGATCCTACGAGCAGTACTTC
clone size: NA; D gene: NA; V gene: TRBV29-1; J gene: TRBJ1-4; CDR3 protein: CSAPGQGSANEKLFF; CDR3 DNA: TGCAGCGCTCCGGGCCAGGGGAGTGCTAATGAAAAACTGTTTTTT
clone size: NA; D gene: NA; V gene: TRBV19; J gene: TRBJ1-4; CDR3 protein: CASSIESATNEKLFF; CDR3 DNA: TGTGCCAGTAGTATAGAGTCTGCAACTAATGAAAAACTGTTTTTT
clone size: NA; D gene: TRBD1; V gene: TRBV7-2; J gene: TRBJ1-3; CDR3 protein: CASSLAPSRTGGNTIYF; CDR3 DNA: TGTGCCAGCAGCTTAGCGCCCTCTCGGACAGGGGGAAACACCATATATTTT